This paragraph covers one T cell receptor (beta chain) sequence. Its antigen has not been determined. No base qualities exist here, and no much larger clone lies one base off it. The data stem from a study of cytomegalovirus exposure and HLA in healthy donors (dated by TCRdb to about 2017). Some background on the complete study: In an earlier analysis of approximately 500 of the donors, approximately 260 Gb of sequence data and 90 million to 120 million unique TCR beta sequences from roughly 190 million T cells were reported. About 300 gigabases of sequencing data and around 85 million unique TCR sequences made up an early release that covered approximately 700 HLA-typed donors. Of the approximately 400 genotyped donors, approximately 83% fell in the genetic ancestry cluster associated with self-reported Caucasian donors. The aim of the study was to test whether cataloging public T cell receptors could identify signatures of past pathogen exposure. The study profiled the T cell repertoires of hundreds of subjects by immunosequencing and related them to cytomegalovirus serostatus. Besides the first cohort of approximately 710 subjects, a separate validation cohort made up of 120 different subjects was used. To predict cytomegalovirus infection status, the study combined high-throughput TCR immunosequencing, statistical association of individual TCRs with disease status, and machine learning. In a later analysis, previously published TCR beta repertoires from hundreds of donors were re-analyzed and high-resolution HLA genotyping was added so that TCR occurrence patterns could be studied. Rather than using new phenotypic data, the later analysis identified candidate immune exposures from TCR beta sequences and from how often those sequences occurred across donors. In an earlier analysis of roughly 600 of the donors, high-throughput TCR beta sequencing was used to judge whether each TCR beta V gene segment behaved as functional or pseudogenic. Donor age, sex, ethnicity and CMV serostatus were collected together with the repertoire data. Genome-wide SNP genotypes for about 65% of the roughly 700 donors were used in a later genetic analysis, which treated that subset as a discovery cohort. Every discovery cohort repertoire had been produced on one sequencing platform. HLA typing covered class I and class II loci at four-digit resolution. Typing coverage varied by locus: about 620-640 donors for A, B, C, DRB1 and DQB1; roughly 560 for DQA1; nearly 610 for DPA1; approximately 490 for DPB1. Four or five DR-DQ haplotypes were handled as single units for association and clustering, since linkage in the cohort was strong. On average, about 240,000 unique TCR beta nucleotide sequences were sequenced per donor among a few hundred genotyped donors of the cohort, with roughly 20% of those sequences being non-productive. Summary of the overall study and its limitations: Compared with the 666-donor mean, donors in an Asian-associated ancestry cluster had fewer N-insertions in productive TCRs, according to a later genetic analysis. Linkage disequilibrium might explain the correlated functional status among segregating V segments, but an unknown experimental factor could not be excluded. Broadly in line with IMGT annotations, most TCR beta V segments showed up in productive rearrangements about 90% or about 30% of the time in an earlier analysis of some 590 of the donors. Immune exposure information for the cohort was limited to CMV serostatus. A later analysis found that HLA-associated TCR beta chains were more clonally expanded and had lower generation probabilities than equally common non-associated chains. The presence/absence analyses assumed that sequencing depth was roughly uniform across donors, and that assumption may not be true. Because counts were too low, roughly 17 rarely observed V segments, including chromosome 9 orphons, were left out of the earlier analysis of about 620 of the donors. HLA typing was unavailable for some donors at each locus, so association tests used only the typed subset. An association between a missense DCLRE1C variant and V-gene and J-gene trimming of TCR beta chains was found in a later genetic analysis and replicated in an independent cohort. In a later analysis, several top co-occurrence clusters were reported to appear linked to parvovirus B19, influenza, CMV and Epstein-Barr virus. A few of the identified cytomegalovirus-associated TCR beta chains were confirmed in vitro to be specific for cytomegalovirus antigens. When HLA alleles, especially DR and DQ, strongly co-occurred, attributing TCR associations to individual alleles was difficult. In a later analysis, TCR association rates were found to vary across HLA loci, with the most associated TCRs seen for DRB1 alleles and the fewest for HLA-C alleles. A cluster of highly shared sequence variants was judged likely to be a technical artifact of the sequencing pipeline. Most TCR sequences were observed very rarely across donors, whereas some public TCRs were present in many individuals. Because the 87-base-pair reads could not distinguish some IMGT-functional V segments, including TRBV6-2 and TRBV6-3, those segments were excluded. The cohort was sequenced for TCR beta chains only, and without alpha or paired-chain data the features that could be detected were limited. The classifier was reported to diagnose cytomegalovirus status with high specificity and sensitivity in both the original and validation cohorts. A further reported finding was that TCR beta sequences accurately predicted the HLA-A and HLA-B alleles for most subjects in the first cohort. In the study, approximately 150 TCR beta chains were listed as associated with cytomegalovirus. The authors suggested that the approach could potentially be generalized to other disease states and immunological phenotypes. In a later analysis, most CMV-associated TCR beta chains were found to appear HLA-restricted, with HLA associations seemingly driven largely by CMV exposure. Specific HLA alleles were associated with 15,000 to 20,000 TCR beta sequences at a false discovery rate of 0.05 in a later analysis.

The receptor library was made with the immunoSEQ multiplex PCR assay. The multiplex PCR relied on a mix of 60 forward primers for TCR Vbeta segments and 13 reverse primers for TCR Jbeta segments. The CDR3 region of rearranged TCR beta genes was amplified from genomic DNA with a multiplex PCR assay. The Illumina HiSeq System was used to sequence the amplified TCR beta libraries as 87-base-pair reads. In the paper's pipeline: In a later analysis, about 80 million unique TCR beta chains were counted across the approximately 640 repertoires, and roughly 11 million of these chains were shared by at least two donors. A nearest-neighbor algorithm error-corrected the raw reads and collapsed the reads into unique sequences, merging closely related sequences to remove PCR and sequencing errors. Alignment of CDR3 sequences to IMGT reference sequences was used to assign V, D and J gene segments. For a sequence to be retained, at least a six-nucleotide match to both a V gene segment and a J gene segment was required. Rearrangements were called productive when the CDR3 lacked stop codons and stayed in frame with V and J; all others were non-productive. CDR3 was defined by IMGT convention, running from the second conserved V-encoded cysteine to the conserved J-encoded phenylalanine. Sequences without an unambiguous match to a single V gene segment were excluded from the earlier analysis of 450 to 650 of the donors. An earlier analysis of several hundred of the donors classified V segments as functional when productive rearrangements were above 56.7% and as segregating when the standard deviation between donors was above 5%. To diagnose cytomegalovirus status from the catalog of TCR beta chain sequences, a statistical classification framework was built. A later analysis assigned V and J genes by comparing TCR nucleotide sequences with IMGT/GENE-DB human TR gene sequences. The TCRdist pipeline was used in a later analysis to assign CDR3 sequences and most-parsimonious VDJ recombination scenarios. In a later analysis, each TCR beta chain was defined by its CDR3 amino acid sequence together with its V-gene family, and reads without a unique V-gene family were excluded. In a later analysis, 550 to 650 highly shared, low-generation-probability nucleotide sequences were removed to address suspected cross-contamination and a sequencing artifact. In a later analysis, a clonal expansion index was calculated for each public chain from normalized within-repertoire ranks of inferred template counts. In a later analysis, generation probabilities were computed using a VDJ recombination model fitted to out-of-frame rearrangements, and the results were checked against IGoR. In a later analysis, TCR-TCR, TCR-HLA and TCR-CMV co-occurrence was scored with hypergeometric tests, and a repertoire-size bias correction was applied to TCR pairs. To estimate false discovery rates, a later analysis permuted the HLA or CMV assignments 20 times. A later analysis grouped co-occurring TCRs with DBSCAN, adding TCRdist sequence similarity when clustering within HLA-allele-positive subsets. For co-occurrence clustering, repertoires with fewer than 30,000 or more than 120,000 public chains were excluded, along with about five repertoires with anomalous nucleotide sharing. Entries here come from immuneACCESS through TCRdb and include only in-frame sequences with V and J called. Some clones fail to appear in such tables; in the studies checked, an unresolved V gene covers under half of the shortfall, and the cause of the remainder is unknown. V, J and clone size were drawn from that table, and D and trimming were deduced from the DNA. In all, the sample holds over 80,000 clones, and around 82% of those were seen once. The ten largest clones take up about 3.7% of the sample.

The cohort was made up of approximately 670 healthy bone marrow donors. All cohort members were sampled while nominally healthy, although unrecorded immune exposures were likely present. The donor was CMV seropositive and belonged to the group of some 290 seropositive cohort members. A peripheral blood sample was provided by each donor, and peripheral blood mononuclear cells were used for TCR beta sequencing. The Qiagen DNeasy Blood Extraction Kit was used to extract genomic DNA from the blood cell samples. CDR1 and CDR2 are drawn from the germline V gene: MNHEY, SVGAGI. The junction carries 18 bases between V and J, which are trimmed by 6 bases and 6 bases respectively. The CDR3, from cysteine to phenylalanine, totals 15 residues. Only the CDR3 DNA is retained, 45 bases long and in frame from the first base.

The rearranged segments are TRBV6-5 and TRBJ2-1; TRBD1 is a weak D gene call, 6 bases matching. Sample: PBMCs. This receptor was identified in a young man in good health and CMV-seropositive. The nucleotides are TGTGCCAGCAGGTTGACAGGATCACTGGGCAATGAGCAGTTCTTC. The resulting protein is CASRLTGSLGNEQFF.